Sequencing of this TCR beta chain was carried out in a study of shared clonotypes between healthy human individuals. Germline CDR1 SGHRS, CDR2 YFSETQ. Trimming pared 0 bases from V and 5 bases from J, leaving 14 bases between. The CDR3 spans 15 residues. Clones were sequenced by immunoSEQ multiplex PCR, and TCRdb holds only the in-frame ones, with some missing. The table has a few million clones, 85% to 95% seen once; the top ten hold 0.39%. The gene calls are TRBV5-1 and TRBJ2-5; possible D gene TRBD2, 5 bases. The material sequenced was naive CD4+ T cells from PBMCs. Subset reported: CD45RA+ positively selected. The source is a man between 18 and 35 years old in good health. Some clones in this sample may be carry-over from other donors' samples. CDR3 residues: CASSLDPGRVETQYF. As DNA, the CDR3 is TGCGCCAGCAGCTTGGACCCGGGGAGAGTGGAGACCCAGTACTTC. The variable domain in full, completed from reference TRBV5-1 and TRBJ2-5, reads KAGVTQTPRYLIKTRGQQVTLSCSPISGHRSVSWYQQTPGQGLQFLFEYFSETQRNKGNFPGRFSGRQFSNSRSEMNVSTLELGDSALYLCASSLDPGRVETQYFGPGTRLLVL.